The entry below describes one TCR beta chain. CDR3 size: 14 residues. Trimming stripped 7 bases from V and 0 bases from J, with 8 bases between. Germline V gene lookup returns CDR1 SGHRS and CDR2 YFSETQ. The data were obtained in a study of blood T cell repertoires in COVID-19. Study as a whole: The United States, Italy and Spain provided the acute and convalescent COVID-19 samples.

The table came from immunoSEQ multiplex PCR; TCRdb's copy has only in-frame clones and leaves some out. The data show approximately 66,000 clones, 89% seen once. This TCR derives from a man between 60 and 70 years old with acute or convalescent COVID-19. V is TRBV5-1 and J is TRBJ2-6, with D tentatively TRBD2 (6 bases). The sample taken for sequencing was peripheral blood. As DNA, the CDR3 is TGCGCCAGCCGGGAGACCTCTGGGGCCAACGTCCTGACTTTC. Protein sequence: CASRETSGANVLTF.